The source of this TCR beta chain is a study of pediatric ulcerative colitis. This clone has more than one count but fewer than ten. Some clones are missing from TCRdb's copy, which holds only in-frame ones; the method was immunoSEQ multiplex PCR. The sample lists around 34,000 clones; about 81% were seen once. During colonoscopy, one to two rectal pinch biopsies were collected. Sequencing input: gut tissue. The TCR sequence derives from a boy aged 5-17 years with mild ulcerative colitis.

In DNA form, the CDR3 reads TGTGCCAGAAGCTTGGTTTTCGAGCAGAACACTGAAGCTTTCTTT. It translates to CARSLVFEQNTEAFF. The chain couples TRBV5-3 to TRBJ1-1, with no clear D. TRBV5-3 is an open reading frame, and its role is uncertain. The V and J ends lost 0 bases and 1 base respectively, with 10 bases between them. This CDR3 is built from 15 residues.